Detailed here is one T cell receptor beta chain. The CDR3 loop spans 15 amino acids. CDR1 and CDR2 from the germline V gene are LNHDA and SQIVND (reference sequence). The germline V and J ends were trimmed by 5 bases and 2 bases, with 13 bases remaining between them. Using immunoSEQ multiplex PCR, the repertoire was profiled, and TCRdb retains in-frame clones only, with some absent. The data contain around 73,000 clones, over 85% of them seen just once; the ten biggest clones take up 3% to 4%. This record belongs to a study of cytomegalovirus exposure and HLA in healthy donors. This clonotype was obtained from a woman under 30 in good health and CMV-seropositive. The chain couples TRBV19 to TRBJ1-5, with D perhaps TRBD1 (6 bases). Sequences were obtained from PBMCs. The DNA of the CDR3 is TGTGCCAGTAGTTACGACAGGAATGGCAATCAGCCCCAGCATTTT. Encoded protein: CASSYDRNGNQPQHF.